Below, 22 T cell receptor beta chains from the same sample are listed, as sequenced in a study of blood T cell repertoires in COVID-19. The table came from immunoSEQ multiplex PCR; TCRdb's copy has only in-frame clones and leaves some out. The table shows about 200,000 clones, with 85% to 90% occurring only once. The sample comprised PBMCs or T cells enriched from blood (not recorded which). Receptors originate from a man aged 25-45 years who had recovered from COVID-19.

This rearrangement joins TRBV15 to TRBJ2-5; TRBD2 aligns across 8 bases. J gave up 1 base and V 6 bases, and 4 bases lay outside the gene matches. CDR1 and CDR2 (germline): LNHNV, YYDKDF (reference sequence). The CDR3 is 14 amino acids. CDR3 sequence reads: CATRPTSGQETQYF. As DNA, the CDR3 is TGTGCCACCAGGCCTACTAGCGGCCAAGAGACCCAGTACTTC.

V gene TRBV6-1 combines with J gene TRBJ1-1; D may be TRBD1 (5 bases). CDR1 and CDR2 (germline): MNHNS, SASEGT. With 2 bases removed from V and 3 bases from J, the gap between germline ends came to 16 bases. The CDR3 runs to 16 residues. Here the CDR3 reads CASSEWGVGADTEAFF. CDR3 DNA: TGTGCCAGCAGTGAATGGGGGGTTGGGGCGGACACTGAAGCTTTCTTT.

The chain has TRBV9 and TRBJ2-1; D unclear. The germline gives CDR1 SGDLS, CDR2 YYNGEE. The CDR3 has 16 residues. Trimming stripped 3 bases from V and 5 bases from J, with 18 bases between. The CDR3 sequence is CASSAEYYQGNNEQFF. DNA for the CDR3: TGTGCCAGCAGCGCCGAGTACTACCAAGGAAACAATGAGCAGTTCTTC.

The CDR3 DNA reads as TGTGCCAGCTCACCACTAGCGGGGTCCCAAGAGACCCAGTACTTC. It yields the protein CASSPLAGSQETQYF. This chain connects TRBV18 to TRBJ2-5; 8 bases are shared with TRBD2. Germline CDR1 and CDR2: KGHSH and LQKENI. This CDR3 has 15 residues. The trim removed 1 base at V and 1 base at J, leaving 2 bases unmatched.

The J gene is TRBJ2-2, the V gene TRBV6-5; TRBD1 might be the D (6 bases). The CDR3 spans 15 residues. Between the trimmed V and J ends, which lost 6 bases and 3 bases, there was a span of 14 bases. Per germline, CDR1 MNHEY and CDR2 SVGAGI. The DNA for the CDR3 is TGTGCCAGCAGCCAAGAACAGGGCTACACCGGGGAGCTGTTTTTT. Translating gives CASSQEQGYTGELFF.

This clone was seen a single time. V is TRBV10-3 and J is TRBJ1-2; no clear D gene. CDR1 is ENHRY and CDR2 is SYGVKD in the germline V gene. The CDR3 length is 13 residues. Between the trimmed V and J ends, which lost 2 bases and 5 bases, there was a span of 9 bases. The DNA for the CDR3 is TGTGCCATCAGTGAGGGAGGATTTTATGGCTACACCTTC. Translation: CAISEGGFYGYTF.

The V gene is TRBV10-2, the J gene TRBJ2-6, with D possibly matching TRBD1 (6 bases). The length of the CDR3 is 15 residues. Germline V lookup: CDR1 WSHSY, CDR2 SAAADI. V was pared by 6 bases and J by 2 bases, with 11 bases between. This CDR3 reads CASRDTGPGANVLTF. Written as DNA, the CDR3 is TGCGCCAGCAGGGACACAGGGCCTGGGGCCAACGTCCTGACTTTC.

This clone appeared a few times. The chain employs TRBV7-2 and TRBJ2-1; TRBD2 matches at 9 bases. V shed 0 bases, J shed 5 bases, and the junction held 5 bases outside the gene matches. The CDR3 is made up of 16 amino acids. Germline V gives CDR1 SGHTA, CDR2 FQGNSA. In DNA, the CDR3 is TGTGCCAGCAGCTTAGCCCCGACTAGCGGAAACAATGAGCAGTTCTTC. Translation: CASSLAPTSGNNEQFF.

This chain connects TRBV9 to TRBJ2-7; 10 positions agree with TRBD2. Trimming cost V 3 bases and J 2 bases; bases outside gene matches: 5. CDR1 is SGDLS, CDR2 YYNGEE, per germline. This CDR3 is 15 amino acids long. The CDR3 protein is CASSASSGGPYEQYF. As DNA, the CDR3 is TGTGCCAGCAGCGCGTCTAGCGGGGGACCCTACGAGCAGTACTTC.

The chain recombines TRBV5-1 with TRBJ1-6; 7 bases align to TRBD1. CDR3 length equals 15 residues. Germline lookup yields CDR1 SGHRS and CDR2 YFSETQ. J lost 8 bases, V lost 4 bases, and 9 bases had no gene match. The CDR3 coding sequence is TGCGCCAGCAGCAATATCGGGACAGCCGATTCACCCCTCCACTTT. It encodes CASSNIGTADSPLHF.

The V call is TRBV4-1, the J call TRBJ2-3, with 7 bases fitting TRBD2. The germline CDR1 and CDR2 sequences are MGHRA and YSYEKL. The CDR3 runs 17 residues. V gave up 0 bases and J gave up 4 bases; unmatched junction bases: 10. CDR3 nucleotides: TGCGCCAGCAGCCAAGAAGATTTTGGACTAGAGGCAGATACGCAGTATTTT. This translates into CASSQEDFGLEADTQYF.

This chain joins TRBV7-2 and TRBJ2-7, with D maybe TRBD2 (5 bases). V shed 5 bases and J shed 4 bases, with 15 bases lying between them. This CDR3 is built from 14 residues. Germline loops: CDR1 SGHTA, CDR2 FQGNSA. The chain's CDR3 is CASSDSRGSYEQYF. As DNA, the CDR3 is TGTGCCAGCAGCGACTCACGAGGGAGTTACGAGCAGTACTTC.

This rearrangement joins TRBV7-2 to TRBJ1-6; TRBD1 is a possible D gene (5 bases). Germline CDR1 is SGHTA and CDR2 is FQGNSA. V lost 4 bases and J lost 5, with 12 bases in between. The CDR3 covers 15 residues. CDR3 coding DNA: TGTGCCAGCAGCTGGGGGAGGTCCGATAATTCACCCCTCCACTTT. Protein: CASSWGRSDNSPLHF.

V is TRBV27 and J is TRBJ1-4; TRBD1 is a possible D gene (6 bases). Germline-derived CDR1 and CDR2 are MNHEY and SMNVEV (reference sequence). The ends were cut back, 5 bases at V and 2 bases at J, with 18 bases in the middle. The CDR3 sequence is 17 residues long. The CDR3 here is CASSTLQGWATNEKLFF. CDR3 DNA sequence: TGTGCCAGCAGTACACTACAGGGATGGGCTACTAATGAAAAACTGTTTTTT.

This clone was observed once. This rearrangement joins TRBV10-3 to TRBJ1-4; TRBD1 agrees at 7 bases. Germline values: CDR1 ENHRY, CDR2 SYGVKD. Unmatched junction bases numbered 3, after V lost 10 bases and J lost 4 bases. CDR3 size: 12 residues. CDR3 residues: CATGTDNEKLFF. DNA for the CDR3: TGTGCCACCGGGACAGATAATGAAAAACTGTTTTTT.

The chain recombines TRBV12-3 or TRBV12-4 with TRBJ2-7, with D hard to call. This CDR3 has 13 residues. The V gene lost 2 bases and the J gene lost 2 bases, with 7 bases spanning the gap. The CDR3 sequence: CASSLHSTYEQYF. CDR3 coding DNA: TGTGCCAGCAGTTTACACTCCACCTACGAGCAGTACTTC.

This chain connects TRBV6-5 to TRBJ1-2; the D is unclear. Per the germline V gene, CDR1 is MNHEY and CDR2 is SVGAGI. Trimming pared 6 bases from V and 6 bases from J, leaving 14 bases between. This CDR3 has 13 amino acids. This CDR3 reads CASSPERLNGYTF. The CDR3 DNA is TGTGCCAGCAGCCCCGAGCGACTAAATGGCTACACCTTC.

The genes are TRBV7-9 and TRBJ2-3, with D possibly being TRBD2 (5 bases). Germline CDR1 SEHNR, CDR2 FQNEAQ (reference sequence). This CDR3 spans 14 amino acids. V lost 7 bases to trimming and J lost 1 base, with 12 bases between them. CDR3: CASTSDGGTDTQYF. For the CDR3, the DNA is TGTGCCAGCACCTCCGACGGGGGCACAGATACGCAGTATTTT.

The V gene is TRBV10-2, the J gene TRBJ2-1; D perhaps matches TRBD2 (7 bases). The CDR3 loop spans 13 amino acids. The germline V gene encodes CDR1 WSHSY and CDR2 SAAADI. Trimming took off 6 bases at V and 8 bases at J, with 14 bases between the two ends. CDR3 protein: CASRAGATHEQFF. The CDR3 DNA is TGCGCCAGCAGGGCGGGGGCGACACATGAGCAGTTCTTC.

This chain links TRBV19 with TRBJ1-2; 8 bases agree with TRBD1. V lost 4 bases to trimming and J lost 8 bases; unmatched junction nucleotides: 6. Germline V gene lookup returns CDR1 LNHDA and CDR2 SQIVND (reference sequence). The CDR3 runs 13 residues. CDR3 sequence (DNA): TGTGCCAGTAGTACGGACAGGGCTATGGGCTACACCTTC. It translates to CASSTDRAMGYTF.

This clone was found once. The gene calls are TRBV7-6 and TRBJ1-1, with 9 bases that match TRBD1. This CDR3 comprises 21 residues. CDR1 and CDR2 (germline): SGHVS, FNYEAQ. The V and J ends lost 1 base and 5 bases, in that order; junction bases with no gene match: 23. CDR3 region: CASSLVFSGVRKQGARTEAFF. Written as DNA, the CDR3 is TGTGCCAGCAGCTTAGTTTTCTCGGGGGTTAGGAAACAGGGGGCGAGGACTGAAGCTTTCTTT.

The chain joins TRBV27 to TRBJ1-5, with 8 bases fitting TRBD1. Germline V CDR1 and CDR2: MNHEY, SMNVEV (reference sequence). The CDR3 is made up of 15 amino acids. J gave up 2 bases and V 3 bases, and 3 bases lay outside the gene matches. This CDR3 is CASSFVGQGNQPQHF. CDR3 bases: TGTGCCAGCAGTTTTGTGGGACAGGGCAATCAGCCCCAGCATTTT.